The rows below give T cell receptor beta chains drawn from one sample of a study of glioma-infiltrating T cells. MiXCR, applied by TCRdb to the multiplex PCR reads, yields one record per CDR3 protein. The table records some 180,000 distinct CDR3 sequences, 32% of them present only once. The sequencing sample was made of glioma tissue, nonneoplastic brain tissue, or PBMCs (not recorded which). Receptors originate from a human donor with low-grade glioma or glioblastoma, undergoing nonglioma brain surgery, or in good health (not recorded which). Each CDR3 is given with its conserved first and last residue. Some rows have no size entry. The others give once, few or many, or a class for an expanded clone.

-,TRBV4-3,CASSQEAVVSYNSPLHF
-,TRBV24-1,CATSDSGQGLHEQFF
-,TRBV27,CASSATAGPEAFF
many,TRBV20-1,CSAREMAGDHPYEQYF
-,TRBV4-1,CASSQDPVGCYEQYF
-,TRBV29-1,CAPHRDSGSSYNEQFF
many,TRBV27,CASRGLAAGGDTQYF
many,TRBV6-1,CASSPLRTSGSSEQFF
-,TRBV6-6,CASSLQAGSTYTQYF
many,TRBV20-1,CSAPQPSGMDNEQFF
many,TRBV12-3/TRBV12-4,CASSLVGSKDTQYF
-,TRBV20-1,CSVSPRETSTDKQYF
few,TRBV19,CASSPWDSVLNYGYTF
many,TRBV28,CASRVPGGHGYTF
-,TRBV7-9,CASRTERGRKFF
many,TRBV15,CATSIRDRDYEQYF
many,TRBV29-1,CSVAETSGNTIYF
many,TRBV29-1,CSAPSPYGYTF
-,TRBV20-1,CSARGQGTQPQHF
many,TRBV7-9,CASSSRAGDEQFF
many,TRBV20-1,CSARDRTKPIGTQYF
-,TRBV7-8,CASTAENIQYF
many,TRBV19,CASSILANQPQHF